A selection of T cell receptor beta chains follows, all from one sample in a study of glioma-infiltrating T cells after dendritic cell vaccination. The repertoire was sequenced with immunoSEQ multiplex PCR; TCRdb's copy has only in-frame clones and lacks some. The sample lists approximately 93,000 clones; 75% to 90% were seen once. Sequencing used blood, obtained after dendritic cell vaccination. These receptors came from a human donor with glioblastoma. The CDR3 runs from the conserved cysteine through the conserved F or W. Part of the rows lack a size; the others show once, few, many or a class for expanded clones.

>12|TRBV6-5|.
CASSYGGAEAFF
>12|TRBV6-6|.
CASRSGNYEQYF
>14|TRBV6-4|.
CASSATGENSPLHF
>14|TRBV16|once
CASSRGTLGETQYF
>17|TRBV28|.
CASITTGQGASGNTIYF
>16|TRBV28|.
CASSPGVASRFYEQYF
>15|TRBV13|.
CASSLGFDTPIEQYF
>15|TRBV5-6|.
CASSDGISVLETQYF
>14|TRBV5-1|.
CASSHNGEDQPQHF
>15|TRBV7-3|few
CASSLSGTGAYEQYF
>15|TRBV6-5|.
CASSLLTGDTDTQYF
>12|TRBV2|.
CASNKGDEKLFF
>16|TRBV9|.
CASSSQPRTGRNEQFF
>17|TRBV4-1|once
CASSQGLDRGSYNEQFF
>14|TRBV7-8|.
CASSRRDRVNEQFF
>11|TRBV29-1|.
CSVDKVYGYTF
>17|TRBV9|.
CASSVARTGSIYNEQFF
>13|TRBV19|.
CASSIGAGTEVYF
>16|TRBV5-6|.
CASSSLSGTGTDTQYF
>18|TRBV9|.
CASSVTSSGGSNTGELFF
>15|TRBV27|.
CASSPPGRGLYEQYF
>16|TRBV7-2|.
CASSLTGTQTTGELFF
>14|TRBV27|.
CASSLAVRHGELFF
>16|TRBV29-1|.
CSVEMRDRLSYNEQFF
>13|TRBV5-1|.
CASSLASQDTQYF
>13|TRBV29-1|.
CSQARRTDQPQHF
>14|TRBV5-4|.
CASSPRLAGETQYF
>13|TRBV30|.
CASRTGEVETQYF
>15|TRBV5-1|.
CASSTTPGGRYEQYF
>14|TRBV27|few
CASSQTSGTYEQYF
>14|TRBV5-6|.
CASSLVWGRETQYF
>15|TRBV29-1|.
CSGKLAGGSTDTQYF
>13|TRBV6-5|.
CASGPDRYQPQHF
>11|TRBV19|.
CASSSKETQYF
>14|TRBV5-5|.
CASSLAQDRYEQYF
>14|TRBV6-5|once
CASSKGGVGTEAFF
>14|TRBV6-6|.
CASSYAQGTYEQYF
>18|TRBV9|.
CASSNQGSGGPVTDTQYF
>15|TRBV19|.
CASRRGGPVSDTQYF
>13|TRBV5-8|.
CASNRGMNTEAFF
>16|TRBV7-9|.
CASSLGETTSSYEQYF
>18|TRBV5-1|.
CASSFYLQKDSQNYGYTF
>12|TRBV11-2|.
CASSLSRAVNTF
>17|TRBV11-2|.
CASSPGTSGRAGDEQYF
>13|TRBV2|.
CASSRDRAHEQYF
>14|TRBV4-1|.
CASSPPEGNYGYTF
>13|TRBV5-1|.
CASSPQDRDGYTF
>12|TRBV28|.
CASSLFFYEQYF
>16|TRBV10-3|.
CAISELSGGALNEQYF
>15|TRBV4-3|.
CASSQEMVSPREAFF
>13|TRBV28|.
CASSLVSPGPQHF
>17|TRBV6-4|.
CASSDPVNRGLSTEAFF